This TCR beta chain was sequenced in a study of cytomegalovirus exposure and HLA in healthy donors. Study in general: Across almost 400 genotyped donors, 81% landed in the Caucasian-associated ancestry cluster. Study-level points and caveats: The only immune exposure information that was available was CMV serostatus. Association of 16,951 TCR beta sequences with HLA alleles was found at 0.05 false discovery rate in a later analysis.

Worth noting for this clone: Its antigen is not known.

The PCR used 60 Vbeta and 13 Jbeta primers. Some clones are missing from TCRdb's copy, which holds only in-frame ones; the method was immunoSEQ multiplex PCR. The table records 150,000 to 200,000 clones, less than 80% of them present only once. It was healthy bone marrow donors who served as donors. With 4 bases removed from V and 5 bases from J, the gap between germline ends came to 14 bases. The CDR3 is made up of 13 amino acids. Germline V CDR1 and CDR2: SQVTM, ANQGSEA. This receptor was obtained from a woman aged 30 to 39 in good health and CMV-seropositive. The specimen was PBMCs. The rearrangement joins TRBV29-1 to TRBJ1-2; possible D gene TRBD1, 5 bases. CDR3 nucleotide sequence: TGCAGCGTTGCCTCTGGACAACAGTATGGCTACACCTTC. It yields the protein CSVASGQQYGYTF.